These T cell receptor beta chains were read from a single sample in a study of shared clonotypes between healthy human individuals. Data came from immunoSEQ multiplex PCR; TCRdb stores just in-frame clones and leaves some out. In the table there are 550,000 to 600,000 clones, roughly four fifths of which are singletons. Sample: PBMCs. These receptors were obtained from a woman in her 40s in good health. Some clones in this sample may be carry-over from other donors' samples. The conserved cysteine and the conserved F or W are not part of the CDR3 here.

v_call	cdr3_aa
TRBV18	ASSPQGDSNQPQH
TRBV2	ASSERAATYGYT
TRBV15	ATSRGQGTEKLF
TRBV28	ASSFEENSPLH
TRBV28	ASSNQEGPSQPQH
TRBV27	ASSLLAGGTHEQF
TRBV19	ASSISGVGLGGLNIQY
TRBV10-2	ASRTSGSYNEQF
TRBV7-2	ASSSPFRDRRDAEQF
TRBV27	ASSLAGAGGTYNEQF
TRBV7-8	ASRGPRVSTDTQY
TRBV5-4	ASSLGGRAPDTQY
TRBV28	ASSPRGETQY
TRBV2	ASTFSGGSGTGELF
TRBV13	ASTFGTSGTYEQY
TRBV7-3	ASSLYGDRVIYEQY
TRBV7-2	ASSSTGNRDGYT
TRBV7-9	ASSPQGSPGTDTQY
TRBV28	ASSPAGAQETQY
TRBV19	ASRGGGTNEQF
TRBV5-1	ASNAEPNTEAF
TRBV10-3	ATSLGNTEAF
TRBV25-1	ASSKRGSWELF
TRBV7-2	ASSSTDTGELF
TRBV7-9	ASSLAGTGELF
TRBV6-1	ASSEGLPGTQY
TRBV7-9	ASSLEANRPQH